Listed below are T cell receptor beta chains from one sample, sequenced in a study of blood T cell repertoires in COVID-19. Assay used: immunoSEQ multiplex PCR; TCRdb lists only in-frame clones, some missing. The sample has 150,000 to 200,000 clones; about 88% are singletons. The material sequenced was peripheral blood. The origin of the receptors is an elderly woman in a cohort sampled during active or convalescent COVID-19. The CDR3 runs from the conserved cysteine through the conserved F or W. Fields, in order: D gene, V gene, clone size, J gene, CDR3 protein, CDR3 DNA. D genes are given only for firm matches. Clone size appears in some rows only: once, few, many, or a class for an expanded clone.

d_call: NA
v_call: TRBV7-2
clone_size: NA
j_call: TRBJ2-7
cdr3_aa: CASSHSSYEQYF
cdr3_nt: TGTGCCAGCAGCCATAGCTCCTACGAGCAGTACTTC

d_call: NA
v_call: TRBV3-1/TRBV3-2
clone_size: NA
j_call: TRBJ1-2
cdr3_aa: CASSQAGIYTF
cdr3_nt: TGTGCCAGCAGCCAAGCAGGGATCTACACCTTC

d_call: NA
v_call: TRBV19
clone_size: few
j_call: TRBJ2-7
cdr3_aa: CASSIGLAHPSYEQYF
cdr3_nt: TGTGCCAGTAGTATCGGCCTAGCTCACCCATCCTACGAGCAGTACTTC

d_call: NA
v_call: TRBV19
clone_size: NA
j_call: TRBJ2-2
cdr3_aa: CASSISAGVNTGELFF
cdr3_nt: TGTGCCAGTAGTATATCGGCAGGGGTTAACACCGGGGAGCTGTTTTTT

d_call: TRBD1
v_call: TRBV5-1
clone_size: NA
j_call: TRBJ1-4
cdr3_aa: CASSSGTGYEKLFF
cdr3_nt: TGCGCCAGCAGCTCCGGGACAGGGTACGAAAAACTGTTTTTT

d_call: TRBD1
v_call: TRBV5-4
clone_size: once
j_call: TRBJ1-3
cdr3_aa: CASSLMGQRADTIYF
cdr3_nt: TGTGCCAGCAGCTTGATGGGACAGAGGGCGGACACCATATATTTT

d_call: NA
v_call: TRBV20-1
clone_size: NA
j_call: TRBJ2-2
cdr3_aa: CSASPREDVFTGELFF
cdr3_nt: TGCAGTGCTAGTCCGAGGGAAGATGTTTTCACCGGGGAGCTGTTTTTT

d_call: TRBD1
v_call: TRBV7-7
clone_size: NA
j_call: TRBJ2-3
cdr3_aa: CASSLGTGNPDTQYF
cdr3_nt: TGTGCTAGCAGCTTGGGGACAGGGAATCCAGATACGCAGTATTTT

d_call: TRBD1
v_call: TRBV7-6
clone_size: NA
j_call: TRBJ2-1
cdr3_aa: CASSPGTGVSNEQFF
cdr3_nt: TGTGCCAGCAGCCCCGGGACAGGGGTGTCGAATGAGCAGTTCTTC

d_call: NA
v_call: TRBV11-2
clone_size: NA
j_call: TRBJ1-2
cdr3_aa: CASSLAGPYGYTF
cdr3_nt: TGTGCCAGCAGCTTAGCTGGGCCATATGGCTACACCTTC

d_call: TRBD1
v_call: TRBV11-2
clone_size: NA
j_call: TRBJ1-3
cdr3_aa: CASSLSGGAGGGNTIYF
cdr3_nt: TGTGCCAGCAGCTTATCAGGGGGCGCCGGAGGTGGAAACACCATATATTTT

d_call: TRBD1
v_call: TRBV13
clone_size: NA
j_call: TRBJ1-6
cdr3_aa: CASSLGGTENSPLHF
cdr3_nt: TGTGCCAGCAGCTTAGGGGGGACAGAAAATTCACCCCTCCACTTT

d_call: TRBD1
v_call: TRBV28
clone_size: NA
j_call: TRBJ1-1
cdr3_aa: CASSPQGATEAFF
cdr3_nt: TGTGCCAGCAGCCCCCAGGGGGCTACTGAAGCTTTCTTT

d_call: TRBD2
v_call: TRBV19
clone_size: NA
j_call: TRBJ2-1
cdr3_aa: CASSSPSTSGSIYNEQFF
cdr3_nt: TGTGCCAGTAGTTCTCCCTCGACTAGCGGGAGCATCTACAATGAGCAGTTCTTC

d_call: NA
v_call: TRBV18
clone_size: NA
j_call: TRBJ2-5
cdr3_aa: CASSPSGREVQETQYF
cdr3_nt: TGTGCCAGCTCACCATCGGGCAGGGAGGTCCAAGAGACCCAGTACTTC

d_call: TRBD1
v_call: TRBV18
clone_size: NA
j_call: TRBJ1-2
cdr3_aa: CASSPSPDRGGYTF
cdr3_nt: TGTGCCAGCTCACCTTCCCCGGACAGGGGCGGCTACACCTTC

d_call: TRBD1
v_call: TRBV13
clone_size: NA
j_call: TRBJ1-5
cdr3_aa: CASSRGPGQSNQPQHF
cdr3_nt: TGTGCCAGCAGCCGAGGCCCGGGACAGAGCAATCAGCCCCAGCATTTT

d_call: NA
v_call: TRBV2
clone_size: NA
j_call: TRBJ2-5
cdr3_aa: CASSEITGQETQYF
cdr3_nt: TGTGCCAGCAGTGAGATTACAGGGCAAGAGACCCAGTACTTC

d_call: TRBD1
v_call: TRBV4-3
clone_size: NA
j_call: TRBJ2-1
cdr3_aa: CASSQLDRGNEQFF
cdr3_nt: TGCGCCAGCAGCCAACTCGACAGGGGCAATGAGCAGTTCTTC

d_call: NA
v_call: TRBV5-1
clone_size: few
j_call: TRBJ2-5
cdr3_aa: CASSLGRDGMTQYF
cdr3_nt: TGCGCCAGCAGCTTGGGGAGGGATGGTATGACCCAGTACTTC

d_call: NA
v_call: TRBV7-2
clone_size: NA
j_call: TRBJ2-2
cdr3_aa: CASSLSSDTGELFF
cdr3_nt: TGTGCCAGCAGCCTTTCTTCTGACACCGGGGAGCTGTTTTTT

d_call: TRBD2
v_call: TRBV3-1/TRBV3-2
clone_size: NA
j_call: TRBJ2-7
cdr3_aa: CASSQRTSGGALPYEQYF
cdr3_nt: TGTGCCAGCAGCCAAAGGACTAGCGGGGGGGCCTTGCCCTACGAGCAGTACTTC

d_call: TRBD1
v_call: TRBV18
clone_size: once
j_call: TRBJ1-2
cdr3_aa: CASSPQMTGMNYGYTF
cdr3_nt: TGTGCCAGCTCACCCCAAATGACAGGGATGAACTATGGCTACACCTTC

d_call: NA
v_call: TRBV7-2
clone_size: NA
j_call: TRBJ1-2
cdr3_aa: CASSFRDTVINYGYTF
cdr3_nt: TGTGCCAGCAGCTTCAGGGACACAGTAATTAACTATGGCTACACCTTC